This TCR beta chain is from a study of CD8+ T cells in alopecia areata. Across the whole study: Dosing spanned 6 to 18 months on tofacitinib, then 6 months off drug. Scalp area affected, as a percentage, set the severity score of treated patients.

This clone was detected a few times. The antigen remains undetermined. Whole-study results and caveats: Within the top 100, expanded CD8+ clones significantly decreased with tofacitinib, as did scalp clonality.

Treatment in this sample: oral pan-JAK inhibitor, 5-10 mg twice daily. Investigators isolated RNA and reverse transcribed it into cDNA to act as the sequencing template. Generated by immunoSEQ multiplex PCR, the TCRdb table keeps only in-frame clones and is missing some. The table lists some 98,000 clones, more than 55% of them singletons. This TCR derives from a human donor with alopecia areata. The material sequenced was CD8+ T cells sorted from blood, taken at week 4, from a patient treated with tofacitinib.

The CDR3 is CASTFPDGELFF. Written as DNA, the CDR3 is TGTGCCAGCACATTTCCTGACGGGGAGCTGTTTTTT. The V call is TRBV6-5, the J call TRBJ2-2; D gene ambiguous. The V end was cut by 7 bases, the J end by 7 bases, with 10 bases between. Germline loops: CDR1 MNHEY, CDR2 SVGAGI. The CDR3 length is 12 residues.